There are a few counts of the clone carrying this T cell receptor (beta chain). The sample belongs to a study of blood T cells in healthy people across ages. Trimming took 5 bases from V and 1 from J, leaving 17 bases between them. This CDR3 comprises 16 residues. CDR1 and CDR2 from the germline V gene are SGHTA and FQGNSA. Alongside a J-beta primer mix, a sample-barcoded 5' primer served in a second PCR lasting about 7 to 11 cycles. TCRdb processed the 5' RACE reads anew with MiXCR; each CDR3 protein has one entry. Counted here are about 1.1 million distinct CDR3 sequences, around two fifths occurring once; the ten biggest clones make up around 13%.

The clonotype originates from a man aged 18 to 29 in good health. Source material: blood. J is TRBJ1-1 and V is TRBV7-2; possibly TRBD1 for D (5 bases). CDR3 protein: CASSRQVGAPNTEAFF. CDR3 nucleotides: TGTGCCAGCAGCCGCCAGGTTGGGGCCCCGAACACTGAAGCTTTCTTT.